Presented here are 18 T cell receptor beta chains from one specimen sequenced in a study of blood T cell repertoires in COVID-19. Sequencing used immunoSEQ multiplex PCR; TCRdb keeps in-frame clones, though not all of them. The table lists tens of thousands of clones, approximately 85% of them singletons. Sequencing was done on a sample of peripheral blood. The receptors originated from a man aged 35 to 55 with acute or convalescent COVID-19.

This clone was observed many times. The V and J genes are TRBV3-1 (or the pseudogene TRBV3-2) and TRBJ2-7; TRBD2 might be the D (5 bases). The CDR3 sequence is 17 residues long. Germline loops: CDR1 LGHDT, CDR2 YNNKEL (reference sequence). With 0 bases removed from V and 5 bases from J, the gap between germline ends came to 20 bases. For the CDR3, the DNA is TGTGCCAGCAGCCAAGACCTCTTTCGCGGAGGTGGAAACGAGCAGTACTTC. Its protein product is CASSQDLFRGGGNEQYF.

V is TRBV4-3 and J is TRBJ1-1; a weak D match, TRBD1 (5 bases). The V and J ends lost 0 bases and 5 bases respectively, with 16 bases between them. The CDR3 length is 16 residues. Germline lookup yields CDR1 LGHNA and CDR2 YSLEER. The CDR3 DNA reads TGCGCCAGCAGCCAAGAGGGGCGCTTTTTGGGGACTGAAGCTTTCTTT. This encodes CASSQEGRFLGTEAFF.

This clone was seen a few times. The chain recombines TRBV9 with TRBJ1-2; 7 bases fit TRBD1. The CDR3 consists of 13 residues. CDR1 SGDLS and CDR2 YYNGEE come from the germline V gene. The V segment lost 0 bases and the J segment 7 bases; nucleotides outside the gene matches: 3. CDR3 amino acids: CASSVDRGGGYTF. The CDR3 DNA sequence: TGTGCCAGCAGCGTAGACAGGGGAGGTGGCTACACCTTC.

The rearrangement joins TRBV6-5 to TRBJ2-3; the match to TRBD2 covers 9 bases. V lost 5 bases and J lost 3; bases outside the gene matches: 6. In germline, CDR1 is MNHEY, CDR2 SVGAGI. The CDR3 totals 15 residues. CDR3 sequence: CASSLHLAGTDTQYF. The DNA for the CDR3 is TGTGCCAGCAGTCTACATCTAGCGGGGACAGATACGCAGTATTTT.

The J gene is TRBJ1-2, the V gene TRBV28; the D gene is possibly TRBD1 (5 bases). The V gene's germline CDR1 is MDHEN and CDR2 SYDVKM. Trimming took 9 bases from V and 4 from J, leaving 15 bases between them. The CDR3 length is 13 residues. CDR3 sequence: CASGGGDGYGYTF. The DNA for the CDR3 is TGTGCCAGTGGCGGGGGAGACGGCTATGGCTACACCTTC.

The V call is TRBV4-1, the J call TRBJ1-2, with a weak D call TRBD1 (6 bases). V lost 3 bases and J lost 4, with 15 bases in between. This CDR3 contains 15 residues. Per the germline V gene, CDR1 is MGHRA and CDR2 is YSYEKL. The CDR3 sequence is CASSQEGGLVYGYTF. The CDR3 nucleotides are TGCGCCAGCAGCCAGGAAGGGGGTTTAGTCTATGGCTACACCTTC.

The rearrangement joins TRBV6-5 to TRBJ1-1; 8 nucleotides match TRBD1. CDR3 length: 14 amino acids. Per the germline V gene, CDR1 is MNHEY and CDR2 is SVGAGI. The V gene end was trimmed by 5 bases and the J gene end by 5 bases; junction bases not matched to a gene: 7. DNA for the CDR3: TGTGCCAGCAGTCCGACAGGGGCGGGGACTGAAGCTTTCTTT. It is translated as CASSPTGAGTEAFF.

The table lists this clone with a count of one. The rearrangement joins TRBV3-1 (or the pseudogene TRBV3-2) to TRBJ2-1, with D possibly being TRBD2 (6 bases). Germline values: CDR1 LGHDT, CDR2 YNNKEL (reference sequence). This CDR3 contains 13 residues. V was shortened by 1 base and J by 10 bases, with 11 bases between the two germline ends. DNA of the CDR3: TGTGCCAGCAGCCAAGTGCGGGGCGGGGAGCAGTTCTTC. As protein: CASSQVRGGEQFF.

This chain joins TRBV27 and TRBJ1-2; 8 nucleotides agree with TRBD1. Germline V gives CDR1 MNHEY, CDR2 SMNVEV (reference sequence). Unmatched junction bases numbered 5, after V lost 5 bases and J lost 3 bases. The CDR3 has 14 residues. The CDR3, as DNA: TGTGCCAGCAGTATCGGGACAGGCCACTATGGCTACACCTTC. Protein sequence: CASSIGTGHYGYTF.

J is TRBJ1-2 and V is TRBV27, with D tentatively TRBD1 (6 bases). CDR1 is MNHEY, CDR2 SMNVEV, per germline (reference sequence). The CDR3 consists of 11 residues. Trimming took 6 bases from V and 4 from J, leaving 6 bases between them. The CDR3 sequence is CASRQGYGYTF. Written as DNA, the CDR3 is TGTGCCAGCAGACAGGGCTATGGCTACACCTTC.

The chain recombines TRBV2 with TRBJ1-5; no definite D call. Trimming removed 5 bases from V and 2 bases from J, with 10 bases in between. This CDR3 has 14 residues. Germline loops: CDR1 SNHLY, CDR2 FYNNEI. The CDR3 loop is CASSRSRGNQPQHF. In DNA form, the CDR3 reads TGTGCCAGCAGTCGGTCTCGGGGCAATCAGCCCCAGCATTTT.

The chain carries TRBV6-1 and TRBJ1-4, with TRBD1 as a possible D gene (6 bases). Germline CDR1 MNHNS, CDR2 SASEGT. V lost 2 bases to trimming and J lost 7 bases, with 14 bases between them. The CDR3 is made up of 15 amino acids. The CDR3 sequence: CASSERWGGLEKLFF. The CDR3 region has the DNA TGTGCCAGCAGTGAAAGGTGGGGGGGCCTTGAAAAACTGTTTTTT.

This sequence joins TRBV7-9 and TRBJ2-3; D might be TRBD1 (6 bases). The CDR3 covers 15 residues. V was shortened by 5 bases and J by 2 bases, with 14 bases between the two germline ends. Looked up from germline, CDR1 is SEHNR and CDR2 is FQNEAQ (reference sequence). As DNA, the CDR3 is TGTGCCAGCAGCGCCGGACAGTCCTTCACAGATACGCAGTATTTT. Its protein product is CASSAGQSFTDTQYF.

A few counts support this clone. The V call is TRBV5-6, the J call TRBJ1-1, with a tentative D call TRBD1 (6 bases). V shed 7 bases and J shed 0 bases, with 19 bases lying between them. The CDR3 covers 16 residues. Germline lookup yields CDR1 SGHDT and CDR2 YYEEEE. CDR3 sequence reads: CASGRDIIGMNTEAFF. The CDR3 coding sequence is TGTGCCAGCGGGAGGGACATCATCGGTATGAACACTGAAGCTTTCTTT.

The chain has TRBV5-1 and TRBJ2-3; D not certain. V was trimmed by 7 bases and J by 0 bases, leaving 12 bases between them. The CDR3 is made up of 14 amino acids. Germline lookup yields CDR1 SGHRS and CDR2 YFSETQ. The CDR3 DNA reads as TGCGCCAGCTTTGAGCTATTTAGCACAGATACGCAGTATTTT. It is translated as CASFELFSTDTQYF.

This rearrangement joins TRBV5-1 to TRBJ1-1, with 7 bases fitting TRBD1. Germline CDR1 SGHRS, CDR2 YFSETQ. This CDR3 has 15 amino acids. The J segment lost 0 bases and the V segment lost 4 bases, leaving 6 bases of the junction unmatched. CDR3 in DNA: TGCGCCAGCAGCATGACAGGGTTTATGAACACTGAAGCTTTCTTT. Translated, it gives CASSMTGFMNTEAFF.

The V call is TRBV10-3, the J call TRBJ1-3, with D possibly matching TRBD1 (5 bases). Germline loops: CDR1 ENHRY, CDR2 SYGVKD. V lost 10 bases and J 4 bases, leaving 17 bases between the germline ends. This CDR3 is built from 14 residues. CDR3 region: CASVGSTAGNTIYF. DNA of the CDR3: TGTGCCAGCGTCGGTTCGACAGCCGGAAACACCATATATTTT.

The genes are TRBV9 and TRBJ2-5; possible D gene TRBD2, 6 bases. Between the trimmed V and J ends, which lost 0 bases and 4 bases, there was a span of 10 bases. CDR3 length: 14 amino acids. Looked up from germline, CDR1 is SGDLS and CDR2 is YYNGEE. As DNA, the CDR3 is TGTGCCAGCAGCGTAGGCCTAGCGAGAGAGACCCAGTACTTC. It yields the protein CASSVGLARETQYF.